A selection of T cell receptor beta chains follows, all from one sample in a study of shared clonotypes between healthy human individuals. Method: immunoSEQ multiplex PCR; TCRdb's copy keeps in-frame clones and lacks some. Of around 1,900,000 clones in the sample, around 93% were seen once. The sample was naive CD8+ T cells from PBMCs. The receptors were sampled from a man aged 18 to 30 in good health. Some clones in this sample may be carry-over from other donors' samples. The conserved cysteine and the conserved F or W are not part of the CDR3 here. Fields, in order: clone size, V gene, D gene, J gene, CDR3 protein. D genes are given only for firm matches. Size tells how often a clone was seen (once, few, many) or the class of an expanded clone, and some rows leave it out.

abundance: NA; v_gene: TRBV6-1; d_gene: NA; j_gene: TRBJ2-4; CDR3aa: ASSEREVRAAKNIQY
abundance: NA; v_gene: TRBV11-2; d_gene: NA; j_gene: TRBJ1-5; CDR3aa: ASSLGPVNQPQH
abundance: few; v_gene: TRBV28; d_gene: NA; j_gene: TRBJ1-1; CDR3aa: ASSLLGGNTEAF
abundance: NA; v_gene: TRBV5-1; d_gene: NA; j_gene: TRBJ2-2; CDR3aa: ASSLEVRNTGELF
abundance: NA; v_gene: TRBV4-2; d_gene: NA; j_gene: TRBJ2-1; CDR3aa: ASSRPGFQYNEQF
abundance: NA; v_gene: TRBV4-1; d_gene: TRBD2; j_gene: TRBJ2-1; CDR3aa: ASRGLVLNEQF
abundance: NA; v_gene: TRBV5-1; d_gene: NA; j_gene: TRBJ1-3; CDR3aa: ASSYRALTAGNTIY
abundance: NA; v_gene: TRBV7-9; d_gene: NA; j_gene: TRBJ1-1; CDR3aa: ASSLYRGFATEAF
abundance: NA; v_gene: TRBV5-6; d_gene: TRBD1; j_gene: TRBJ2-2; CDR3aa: ASSRDRGRIGELF
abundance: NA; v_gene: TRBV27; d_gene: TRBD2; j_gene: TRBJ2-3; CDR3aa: ASSSPPTSGGDTQY
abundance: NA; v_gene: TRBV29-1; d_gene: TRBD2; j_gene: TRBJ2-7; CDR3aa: SGRQAGEQY
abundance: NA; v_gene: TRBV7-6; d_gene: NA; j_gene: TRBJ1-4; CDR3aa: ASSRLELATNEKLF
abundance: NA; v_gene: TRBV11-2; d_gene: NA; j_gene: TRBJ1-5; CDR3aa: ASSYGTGNQPQH
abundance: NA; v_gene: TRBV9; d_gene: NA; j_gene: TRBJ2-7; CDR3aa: ASSGRDLNYEQY
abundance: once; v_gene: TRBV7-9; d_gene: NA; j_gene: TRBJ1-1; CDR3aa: ASSLGVLGTEAF
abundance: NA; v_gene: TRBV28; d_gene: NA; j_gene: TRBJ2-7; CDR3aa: ASSFSGEQY
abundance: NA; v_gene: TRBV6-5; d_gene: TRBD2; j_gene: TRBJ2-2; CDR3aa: ASTASGGPFGELF
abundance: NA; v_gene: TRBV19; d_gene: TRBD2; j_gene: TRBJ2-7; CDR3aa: ASSIRTSGNYEQY
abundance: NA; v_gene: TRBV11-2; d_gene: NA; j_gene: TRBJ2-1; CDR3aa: ASSLFGQGNEQF
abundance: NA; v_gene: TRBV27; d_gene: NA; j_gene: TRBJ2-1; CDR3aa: ASSSGVLNEQF
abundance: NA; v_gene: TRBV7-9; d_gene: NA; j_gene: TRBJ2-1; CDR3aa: ASSFPGAIPLEQF
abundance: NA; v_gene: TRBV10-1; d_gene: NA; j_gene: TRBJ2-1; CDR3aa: ASSGITGGAAEQF
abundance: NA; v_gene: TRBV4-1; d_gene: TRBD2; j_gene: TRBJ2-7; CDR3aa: ASSQGLAGDEQY
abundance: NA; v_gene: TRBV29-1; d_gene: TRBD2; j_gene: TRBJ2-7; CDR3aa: SVQGGSSYEQY
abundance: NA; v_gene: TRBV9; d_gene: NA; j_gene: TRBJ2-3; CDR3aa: ASSELGNEEEQY
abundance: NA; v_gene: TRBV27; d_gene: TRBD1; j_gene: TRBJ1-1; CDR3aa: ASSQRDGQGALAF
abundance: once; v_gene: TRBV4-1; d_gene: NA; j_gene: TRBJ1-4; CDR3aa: ASSQVRGTTNEKLF
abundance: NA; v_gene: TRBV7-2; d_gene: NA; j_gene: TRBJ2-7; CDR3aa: ASSLDRGGLISYEQY